This TCR beta chain was profiled in a study of blood T cell repertoires in COVID-19. Study information: T cells, B-cell-depleted T cells, or PBMCs supplied cDNA or gDNA.

In the authors' workflow: Reference gene primer amplification yielded estimated nucleated cell counts. Measured with immunoSEQ multiplex PCR; TCRdb has only the in-frame clones, and not every one. V and J calls and clone size come straight from that table; D and trimming were deduced from the DNA. The sample consists of hundreds of thousands of clones, 81% of them appearing once. CDR3 length equals 15 residues. V shed 1 base, J shed 8 bases, and the junction held 6 bases outside the gene matches. Per germline, CDR1 LGHDT and CDR2 YNNKEL (reference sequence). This chain links TRBV3-1 (or the pseudogene TRBV3-2) with TRBJ2-1; 9 positions agree with TRBD2. The source is a woman older than 75 with acute or convalescent COVID-19. Material: peripheral blood. The CDR3 region has the DNA TGTGCCAGCAGCCAAGTCGCGGGGGGGCCCTATGAGCAGTTCTTC. This translates into CASSQVAGGPYEQFF.